The rows below give T cell receptor beta chains drawn from one sample of a study of post-analysis software for immune sequencing data. A single record per CDR3 protein comes from TCRdb applying MiXCR to the PCR reads. Of 180,000 or so distinct CDR3 sequences listed, around 30% are singletons. Material: blood. These receptors were taken from a girl aged 2 to 17 with multiple sclerosis. The CDR3 runs from the conserved cysteine through the conserved F or W.

J gene	V gene	CDR3 protein
TRBJ2-1	TRBV13	CTSSSLGLASYNEQFF
TRBJ1-2	TRBV9	CTSSVALRGGNYGYTF
TRBJ2-1	TRBV28	CASRLARGEVYNEQFF
TRBJ2-5	TRBV24-1	CATSAGRATVNEQYF
TRBJ2-5	TRBV12-3/TRBV12-4	CASSSGTGGKETQYF
TRBJ2-2	TRBV5-1	CASSLGLAGVNTGELFF
TRBJ2-1	TRBV7-2	CASSFVRNEQFF
TRBJ2-7	TRBV19	CASSSDRGPGEQYF
TRBJ2-3	TRBV20-1	CSAKGGHTDTQYF
TRBJ1-5	TRBV6-2/TRBV6-3	CASSSGEGRYQPQHF
TRBJ2-1	TRBV9	CASSVEEQGNNEQFF
TRBJ1-2	TRBV20-1	CSARDYTKADSNGYTF
TRBJ2-1	TRBV7-3	CASSFDRGTYNEQFF
TRBJ2-1	TRBV11-2	CASSPRATSGNFYNEQFF
TRBJ2-1	TRBV12-5	CASGLGYGWTASYNEQFF
TRBJ2-3	TRBV7-9	CASSPGGGRLVRTDTQYF
TRBJ2-3	TRBV10-3	CAIRNSGSVTDTQYF
TRBJ1-5	TRBV20-1	CSARAGVGNQPQHF
TRBJ1-1	TRBV29-1	CSGRGSERSTEAFF
TRBJ2-1	TRBV5-1	CASSLVGDEQFF
TRBJ2-7	TRBV4-2	CTSSQDVTKWETRYF
TRBJ2-7	TRBV12-3/TRBV12-4	CASSPRQGLAEQYF
TRBJ2-1	TRBV20-1	CSARDPNSGSLSEQFF
TRBJ2-1	TRBV7-9	CASSLKGRSGRAVYEQFF
TRBJ2-1	TRBV15	CATSRDMIGHEQFF
TRBJ2-5	TRBV15	CATSRGGAQQETQYF
TRBJ2-7	TRBV20-1	CSAATGLAGSEQYF
TRBJ1-2	TRBV4-2	CASSQVSSATYGYTF
TRBJ1-5	TRBV4-2	CASSQDSGAGYSNQPQHF
TRBJ1-1	TRBV29-1	CSGGVAGGEAFF
TRBJ2-1	TRBV19	CASSPMKSGEGGTYNEQFF
TRBJ1-1	TRBV30	CAWTRPQANTEAFF
TRBJ2-3	TRBV20-1	CSAARDTQYF
TRBJ1-1	TRBV2	CASSSDGDQNTEAFF
TRBJ2-7	TRBV7-9	CASSLRGRDIYEQYF
TRBJ2-3	TRBV6-1	CASKAGVPSSTDTQYF
TRBJ1-5	TRBV2	CASSEPNQPQHF
TRBJ2-7	TRBV5-6	CASSVARDGPYEQYF
TRBJ2-7	TRBV12-3/TRBV12-4	CASSSVAGSSYGQYF
TRBJ2-7	TRBV10-3	CAISESLRTHYEQYF